The 18 T cell receptor beta chains listed next were all sequenced from one sample in a study of blood T cells in healthy people across ages. A sample-barcoded 5' primer and a J-beta primer mix were used in a second PCR of about 6 to 12 cycles. TCRdb re-analysed the 5' RACE reads in MiXCR, keeping a single row per CDR3 protein. The repertoire consists of some 1.6 million distinct CDR3 sequences, with 34% occurring once and the leading ten covering 11%. Sequences were obtained from blood. These receptors were obtained from a woman under 40 in good health.

This chain uses TRBV27 with TRBJ2-1; possible D gene TRBD1, 5 bases. The V gene's germline CDR1 is MNHEY and CDR2 SMNVEV (reference sequence). V lost 3 bases and J lost 4, with 13 bases in between. The CDR3 length is 15 residues. The DNA of the CDR3 is TGTGCCAGCAGTTTTATGTCAGGGTCTTACAATGAGCAGTTCTTC. Its translation: CASSFMSGSYNEQFF.

The chain carries TRBV15 and TRBJ1-2; D remains unclear. CDR1 and CDR2 (germline): LNHNV, YYDKDF (reference sequence). Trimming left V 0 bases short and J 4 bases short, with 12 bases between. The CDR3 runs to 15 residues. For the CDR3, the DNA is TGTGCCACCAGCAGAGAAGGCAGCCAGTTCTATGGCTACACCTTC. Its protein is CATSREGSQFYGYTF. Combining the CDR3 with reference TRBV15 and TRBJ1-2 gives the whole variable domain DAMVIQNPRYQVTQFGKPVTLSCSQTLNHNVMYWYQQKSSQAPKLLFHYYDKDFNNEADTPDNFQSRRPNTSFCFLDIRSPGLGDTAMYLCATSREGSQFYGYTFGSGTRLTVV.

The chain couples TRBV2 to TRBJ1-2; a weak D match, TRBD1 (6 bases). CDR3 length equals 14 residues. Trimming took 7 bases from V and 5 from J, leaving 17 bases between them. The germline V gene encodes CDR1 SNHLY and CDR2 FYNNEI. In DNA form, the CDR3 reads TGTGCCAGCACCAATTTCAGGGGTCCGTATGGCTACACCTTC. Translating gives CASTNFRGPYGYTF.

This clonotype has a count of ten or more. The chain joins TRBV3-1 to TRBJ1-1; possibly TRBD1 for D (5 bases). Germline V gives CDR1 LGHDT, CDR2 YNNKEL (reference sequence). The CDR3 spans 14 residues. Between the trimmed V and J ends, which lost 4 bases and 7 bases, there was a span of 16 bases. Here the CDR3 DNA reads TGTGCCAGCAGCCCGCTTGGGACTACAAGTGAAGCTTTCTTT. This sequence encodes CASSPLGTTSEAFF.

The rearrangement uses TRBV27 and TRBJ2-7; no firm D call. V lost 4 bases to trimming and J lost 2 bases, with 18 bases between them. In germline, CDR1 is MNHEY, CDR2 SMNVEV (reference sequence). The CDR3 covers 16 residues. This CDR3 reads CASSSAGPLGPYEQYF. The CDR3, as DNA: TGTGCCAGCAGTTCCGCCGGGCCCCTGGGCCCCTACGAGCAGTACTTC.

This clonotype has a handful of counts. This sequence joins TRBV5-5 and TRBJ2-6; D assignment may be TRBD1 or TRBD2 (6 bases each). This CDR3 is built from 16 residues. The V gene's germline CDR1 is SGHKS and CDR2 YYEKEE (reference sequence). Trimming cost V 6 bases and J 4 bases, with 17 bases left between them. As DNA, the CDR3 is TGTGCCAGCACCCCATGGTGGGGGGCAGGGGCCAACGTCCTGACTTTC. This encodes CASTPWWGAGANVLTF. Filled out from reference TRBV5-5 and TRBJ2-6, the complete variable domain reads DAGVTQSPTHLIKTRGQQVTLRCSPISGHKSVSWYQQVLGQGPQFIFQYYEKEERGRGNFPDRFSARQFPNYSSELNVNALLLGDSALYLCASTPWWGAGANVLTFGAGSRLTVL.

The chain is built from TRBV7-3 and TRBJ2-1, with 7 bases matching TRBD2. This CDR3 is 14 amino acids long. Germline-derived CDR1 and CDR2 are SGHTA and FQGTGA. V lost 2 bases and J lost 7; bases outside the gene matches: 5. CDR3 protein: CASSLFAGVNEQFF. The CDR3 region has the DNA TGTGCCAGCAGCTTATTCGCGGGAGTTAATGAGCAGTTCTTC.

This clonotype was observed at least ten times. The J gene is TRBJ1-2, the V gene TRBV4-1, with 7 positions matching TRBD1. The germline gives CDR1 MGHRA, CDR2 YSYEKL. The CDR3 consists of 13 residues. Trimming removed 1 base from V and 6 bases from J; junction bases left unmatched: 2. Here the CDR3 DNA reads TGCGCCAGCAGCCAAGGACAGGGCAATGGCTACACCTTC. Encoded protein: CASSQGQGNGYTF.

This clonotype was seen once. The chain joins TRBV6-1 to TRBJ2-7; D may correspond to TRBD1 or TRBD2 (7 bases each). Germline values: CDR1 MNHNS, CDR2 SASEGT. This CDR3 is 15 amino acids long. Trimming shortened V by 7 bases and J by 2 bases, and 18 bases separated the two germline ends. The CDR3 nucleotides read TGTGCCAGCATCCAGGGGGGGGATGGGACCTACGAGCAGTACTTC. Translated: CASIQGGDGTYEQYF.

This chain uses TRBV28 with TRBJ2-7; 9 nucleotides agree with TRBD1. Trimming removed 4 bases from V and 7 bases from J; junction bases left unmatched: 8. CDR1 and CDR2 from the germline V gene are MDHEN and SYDVKM. The CDR3 contains 14 residues. DNA of the CDR3: TGTGCCAGCAGTTGGCGGACAGGGGCAAGGGAGCAGTACTTC. Its translation is CASSWRTGAREQYF.

The J gene is TRBJ2-2, the V gene TRBV2; 8 nucleotides align to TRBD2. Germline V CDR1 and CDR2: SNHLY, FYNNEI. This CDR3 spans 14 amino acids. Germline trimming cut 6 bases from V and 1 base from J; bases unmatched to any gene: 1. The CDR3 sequence is CASSREGNTGELFF. In nucleotides, the CDR3 is TGTGCCAGCAGCCGGGAGGGGAACACCGGGGAGCTGTTTTTT.

As regards this clonotype: One junction end does not reproduce the germline sequence, and a read error may be involved. The V call is TRBV19, the J call TRBJ1-1, with a possible D match to TRBD1 (6 bases). In germline, CDR1 is LNHDA, CDR2 SQIVND (reference sequence). The CDR3 contains 14 residues. CDR3 protein: CASSVKGGRAEAFF. The CDR3 DNA is TGCGCCAGTAGTGTCAAAGGGGGGAGAGCTGAAGCTTTCTTT.

This clonotype was observed a single time. This chain uses TRBV11-2 with TRBJ1-6, with D possibly being TRBD1 (5 bases). The CDR3 runs 20 residues. CDR1 is SGHAT, CDR2 FQNNGV, per germline. Trimming removed 2 bases at V and 4 bases at J, with 24 bases between. CDR3 DNA sequence: TGTGCCAGCAGCTTATCCGCATCCCAGAGCCGATGGGGGTATAATTCACCCCTCCACTTT. Protein: CASSLSASQSRWGYNSPLHF. The whole variable domain, remainder taken from reference TRBV11-2 and TRBJ1-6, is EAGVAQSPRYKIIEKRQSVAFWCNPISGHATLYWYQQILGQGPKLLIQFQNNGVVDDSQLPKDRFSAERLKGVDSTLKIQPAKLEDSAVYLCASSLSASQSRWGYNSPLHFGNGTRLTVT.

This clonotype was counted only a few times. J is TRBJ1-2 and V is TRBV6-4; weak D call: TRBD1 (6 bases). The CDR3 extends over 14 amino acids. Germline V lookup: CDR1 MRHNA, CDR2 SNTAGT. The germline V and J ends were trimmed by 6 bases and 6 bases, with 17 bases remaining between them. Written as DNA, the CDR3 is TGTGCCAGCAGGAAGACAGGCGGTGTGGATGGCTACACCTTC. Encoded protein: CASRKTGGVDGYTF.

The J gene is TRBJ2-1, the V gene TRBV20-1, with TRBD2 identical over 12 bases. Germline V gene sequence: CDR1 DFQATT, CDR2 SNEGSKA (reference sequence). The CDR3 is made up of 15 amino acids. V lost 2 bases to trimming and J lost 8 bases; unmatched junction nucleotides: 7. In DNA, the CDR3 is TGCAGTGCTAGACGGGCTAGCGGGGGGGCCCATGAGCAGTTCTTC. This codes for CSARRASGGAHEQFF.

This clonotype has a single count. The chain employs TRBV11-2 and TRBJ2-3; 7 bases line up with TRBD2. Germline trimming cut 7 bases from V and 6 bases from J; bases unmatched to any gene: 10. Germline CDR1 and CDR2: SGHAT and FQNNGV. CDR3 length equals 14 residues. The CDR3 sequence is CASTTGGQTDTQYF. CDR3 nucleotides: TGTGCCAGCACCACGGGGGGTCAGACGGATACGCAGTATTTT.

V gene TRBV11-2 combines with J gene TRBJ1-2, with D perhaps TRBD1 (5 bases). The germline V gene has CDR1 SGHAT and CDR2 FQNNGV. This CDR3 spans 13 amino acids. Between the trimmed V and J ends, which lost 0 bases and 7 bases, there was a span of 9 bases. The CDR3, as DNA: TGTGCCAGCAGCTTAGAACCAGGGAGTGGCTACACCTTC. Protein: CASSLEPGSGYTF.

The rearrangement joins TRBV7-9 to TRBJ1-4; TRBD1 might be the D (5 bases). Trimming removed 0 bases at V and 8 bases at J, with 13 bases between. Germline CDR1 is SEHNR and CDR2 is FQNEAQ (reference sequence). The CDR3 is made up of 15 amino acids. The CDR3 spells CASSLALAGKEKLFF. CDR3 coding DNA: TGTGCCAGCAGCTTAGCGCTGGCAGGGAAAGAAAAACTGTTTTTT.